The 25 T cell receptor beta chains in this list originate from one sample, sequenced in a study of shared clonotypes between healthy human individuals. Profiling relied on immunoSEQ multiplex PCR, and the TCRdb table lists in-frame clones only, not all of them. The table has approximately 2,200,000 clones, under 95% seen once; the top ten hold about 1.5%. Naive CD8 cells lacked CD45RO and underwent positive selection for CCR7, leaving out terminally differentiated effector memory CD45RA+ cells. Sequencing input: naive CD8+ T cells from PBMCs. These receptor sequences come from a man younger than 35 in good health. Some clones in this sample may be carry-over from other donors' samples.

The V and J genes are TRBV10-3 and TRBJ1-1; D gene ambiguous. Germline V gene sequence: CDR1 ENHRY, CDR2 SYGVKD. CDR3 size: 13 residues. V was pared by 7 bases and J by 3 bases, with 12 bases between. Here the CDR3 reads CAITPVLDTEAFF. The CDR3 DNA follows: TGTGCCATCACGCCCGTACTAGACACTGAAGCTTTCTTT.

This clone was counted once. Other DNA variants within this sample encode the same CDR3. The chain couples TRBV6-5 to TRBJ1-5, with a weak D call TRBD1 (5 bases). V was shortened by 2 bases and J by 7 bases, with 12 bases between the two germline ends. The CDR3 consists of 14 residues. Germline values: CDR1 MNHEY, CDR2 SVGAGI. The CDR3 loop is CASSYRGTGQPQHF. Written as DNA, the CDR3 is TGTGCCAGCAGTTACCGGGGCACGGGGCAGCCCCAGCATTTT.

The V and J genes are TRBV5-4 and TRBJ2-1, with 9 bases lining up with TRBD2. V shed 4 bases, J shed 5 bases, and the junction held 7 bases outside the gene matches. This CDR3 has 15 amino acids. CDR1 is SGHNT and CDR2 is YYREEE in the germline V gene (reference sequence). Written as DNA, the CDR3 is TGTGCCAGCAGCCCCAGCGGGAGGACTAACAATGAGCAGTTCTTC. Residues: CASSPSGRTNNEQFF.

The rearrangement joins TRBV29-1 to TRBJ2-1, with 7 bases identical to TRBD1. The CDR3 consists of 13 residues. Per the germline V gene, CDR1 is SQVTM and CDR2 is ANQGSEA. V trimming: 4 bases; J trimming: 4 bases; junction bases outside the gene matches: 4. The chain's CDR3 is CSVVRGLYNEQFF. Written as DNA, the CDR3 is TGCAGCGTTGTAAGGGGGCTATACAATGAGCAGTTCTTC.

The CDR3 region is CASSLLESTYEQYF. The CDR3 DNA is TGTGCCAGCAGCTTATTGGAAAGTACCTACGAGCAGTACTTC. V gene TRBV7-8 combines with J gene TRBJ2-7; D not resolved. With 2 bases removed from V and 2 bases from J, the gap between germline ends came to 10 bases. CDR1 is SGHVS, CDR2 FQNEAQ, per germline. The length of the CDR3 is 14 residues.

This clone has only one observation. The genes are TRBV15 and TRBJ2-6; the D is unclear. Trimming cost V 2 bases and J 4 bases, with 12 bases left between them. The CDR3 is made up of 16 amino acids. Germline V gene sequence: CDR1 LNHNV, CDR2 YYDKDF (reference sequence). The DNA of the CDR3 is TGTGCCACCAGCAGAAGAGAGGCTCCCGGGGCCAACGTCCTGACTTTC. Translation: CATSRREAPGANVLTF.

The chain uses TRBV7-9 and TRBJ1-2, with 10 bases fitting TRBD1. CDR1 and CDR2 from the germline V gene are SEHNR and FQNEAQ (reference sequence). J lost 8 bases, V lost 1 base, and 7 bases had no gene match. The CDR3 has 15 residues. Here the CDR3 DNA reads TGTGCCAGCAGCTTAGGGACAGGGGGACGGGAAGGCTACACCTTC. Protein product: CASSLGTGGREGYTF.

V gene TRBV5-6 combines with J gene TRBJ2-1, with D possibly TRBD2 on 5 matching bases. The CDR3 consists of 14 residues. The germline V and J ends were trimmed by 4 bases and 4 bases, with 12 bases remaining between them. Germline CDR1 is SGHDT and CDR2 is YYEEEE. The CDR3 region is CASSPGSGYNEQFF. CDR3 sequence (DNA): TGTGCCAGCAGCCCGGGCTCGGGATACAATGAGCAGTTCTTC.

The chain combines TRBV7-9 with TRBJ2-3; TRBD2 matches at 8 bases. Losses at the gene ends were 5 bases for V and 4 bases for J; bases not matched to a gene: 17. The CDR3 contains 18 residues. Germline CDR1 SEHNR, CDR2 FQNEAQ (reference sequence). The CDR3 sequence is CASSPLPWGREDSDTQYF. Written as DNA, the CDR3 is TGTGCCAGCAGCCCCCTCCCTTGGGGGCGGGAGGACTCAGATACGCAGTATTTT.

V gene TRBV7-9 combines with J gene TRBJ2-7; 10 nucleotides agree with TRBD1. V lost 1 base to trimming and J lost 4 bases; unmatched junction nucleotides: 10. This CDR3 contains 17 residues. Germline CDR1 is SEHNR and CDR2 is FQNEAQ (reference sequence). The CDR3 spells CASSLGRGTGAKYEQYF. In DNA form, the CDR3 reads TGTGCCAGCAGCTTAGGCCGTGGGACAGGGGCCAAATACGAGCAGTACTTC.

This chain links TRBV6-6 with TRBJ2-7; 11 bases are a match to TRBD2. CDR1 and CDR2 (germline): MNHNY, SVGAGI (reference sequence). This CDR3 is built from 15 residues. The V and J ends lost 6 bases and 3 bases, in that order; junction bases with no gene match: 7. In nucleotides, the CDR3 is TGTGCCAGCAGCCCGCCCGGGACTAGCGGCTACGAGCAGTACTTC. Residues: CASSPPGTSGYEQYF.

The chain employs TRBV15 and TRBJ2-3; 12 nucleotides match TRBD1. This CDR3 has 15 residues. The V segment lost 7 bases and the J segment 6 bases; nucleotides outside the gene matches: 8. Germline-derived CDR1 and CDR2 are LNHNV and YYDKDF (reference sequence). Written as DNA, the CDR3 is TGTGCCACCAATAGTCCGGGACAGGGGGCGGATACGCAGTATTTT. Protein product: CATNSPGQGADTQYF.

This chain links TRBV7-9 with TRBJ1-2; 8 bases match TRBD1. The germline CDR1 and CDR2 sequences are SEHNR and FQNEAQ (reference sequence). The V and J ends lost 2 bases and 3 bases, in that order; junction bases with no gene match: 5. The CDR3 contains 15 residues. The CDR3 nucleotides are TGTGCCAGCAGCTTATCGGGACAGGACGACTATGGCTACACCTTC. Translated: CASSLSGQDDYGYTF.

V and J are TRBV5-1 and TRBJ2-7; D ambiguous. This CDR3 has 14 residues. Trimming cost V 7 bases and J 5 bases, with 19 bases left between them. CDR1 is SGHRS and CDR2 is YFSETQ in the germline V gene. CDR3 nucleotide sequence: TGCGCCAGCGGGCCGCGCCTTTTGGACGACGAGCAGTACTTC. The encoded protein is CASGPRLLDDEQYF. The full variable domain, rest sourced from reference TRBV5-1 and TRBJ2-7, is KAGVTQTPRYLIKTRGQQVTLSCSPISGHRSVSWYQQTPGQGLQFLFEYFSETQRNKGNFPGRFSGRQFSNSRSEMNVSTLELGDSALYLCASGPRLLDDEQYFGPGTRLTVT.

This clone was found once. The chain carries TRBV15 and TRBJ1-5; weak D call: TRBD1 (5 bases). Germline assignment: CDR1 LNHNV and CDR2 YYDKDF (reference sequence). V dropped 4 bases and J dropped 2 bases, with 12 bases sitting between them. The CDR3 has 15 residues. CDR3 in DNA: TGTGCCACCAGCACCGGGACGACGGGCAATCAGCCCCAGCATTTT. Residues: CATSTGTTGNQPQHF.

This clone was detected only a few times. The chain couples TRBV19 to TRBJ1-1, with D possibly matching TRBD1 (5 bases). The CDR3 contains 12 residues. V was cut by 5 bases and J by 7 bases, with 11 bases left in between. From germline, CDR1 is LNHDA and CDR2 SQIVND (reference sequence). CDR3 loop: CASSPPGGEAFF. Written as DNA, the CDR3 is TGTGCCAGTAGTCCCCCGGGGGGTGAAGCTTTCTTT.

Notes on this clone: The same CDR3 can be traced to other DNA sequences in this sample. CDR3 DNA: TGTGCCAGTAGTATAGGGGACTATGGCTACACCTTC. Protein sequence: CASSIGDYGYTF. This chain uses TRBV19 with TRBJ1-2; D not resolved. This CDR3 has 12 amino acids. Trimming removed 1 base at V and 3 bases at J, with 3 bases between. Germline-derived CDR1 and CDR2 are LNHDA and SQIVND (reference sequence).

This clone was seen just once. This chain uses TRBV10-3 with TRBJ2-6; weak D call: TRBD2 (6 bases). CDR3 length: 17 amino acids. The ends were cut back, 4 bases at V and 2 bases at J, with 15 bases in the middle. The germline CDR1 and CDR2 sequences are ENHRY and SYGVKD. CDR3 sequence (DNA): TGTGCCATCAGTGTGGGGGGTTTATCAACTGGGGCCAACGTCCTGACTTTC. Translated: CAISVGGLSTGANVLTF.

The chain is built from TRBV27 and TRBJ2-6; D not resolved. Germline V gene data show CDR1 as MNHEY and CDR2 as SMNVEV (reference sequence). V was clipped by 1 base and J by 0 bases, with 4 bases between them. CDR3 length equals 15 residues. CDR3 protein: CASSLLNSGANVLTF. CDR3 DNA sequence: TGTGCCAGCAGTTTATTAAACTCTGGGGCCAACGTCCTGACTTTC.

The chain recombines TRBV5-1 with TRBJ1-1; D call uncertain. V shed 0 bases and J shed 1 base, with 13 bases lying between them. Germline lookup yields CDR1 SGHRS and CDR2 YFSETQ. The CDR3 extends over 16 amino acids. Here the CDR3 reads CASSLVGAGGNTEAFF. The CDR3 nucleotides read TGCGCCAGCAGCTTGGTGGGCGCAGGAGGGAACACTGAAGCTTTCTTT.

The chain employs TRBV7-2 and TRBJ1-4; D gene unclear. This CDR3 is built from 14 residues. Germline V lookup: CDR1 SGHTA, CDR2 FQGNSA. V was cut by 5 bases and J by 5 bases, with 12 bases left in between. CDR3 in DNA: TGTGCCAGCAGCCCGGTAGGGTTAAATGAAAAACTGTTTTTT. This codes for CASSPVGLNEKLFF.

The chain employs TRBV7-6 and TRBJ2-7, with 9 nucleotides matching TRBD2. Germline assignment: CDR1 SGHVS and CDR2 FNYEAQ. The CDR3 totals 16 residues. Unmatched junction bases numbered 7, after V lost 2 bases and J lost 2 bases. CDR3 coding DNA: TGTGCCAGCAGCTTAAGGACTAGCGAGCCCGCCTACGAGCAGTACTTC. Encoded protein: CASSLRTSEPAYEQYF. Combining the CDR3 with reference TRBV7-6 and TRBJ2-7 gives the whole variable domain GAGVSQSPRYKVTKRGQDVALRCDPISGHVSLYWYRQALGQGPEFLTYFNYEAQQDKSGLPNDRFSAERPEGSISTLTIQRTEQRDSAMYRCASSLRTSEPAYEQYFGPGTRLTVT.

The CDR3 reads CASSASGTGVVEQYF. The CDR3 nucleotides read TGTGCCAGCAGTGCCTCGGGGACAGGGGTCGTCGAGCAGTACTTC. The V and J genes are TRBV25-1 and TRBJ2-7; 10 bases fit TRBD1. In germline, CDR1 is MGHDK, CDR2 SYGVNS. The CDR3 consists of 15 residues. Unmatched junction bases numbered 9, after V lost 4 bases and J lost 6 bases.

CDR3 DNA sequence: TGTGCCAGCAGCCAAGTTGGCTACGAAGAGCAGTACTTC. It translates to CASSQVGYEEQYF. The chain recombines TRBV14 with TRBJ2-7, with unresolved D. Looked up from germline, CDR1 is SGHDN and CDR2 is FVKESK. This CDR3 is 13 amino acids long. V lost 1 base and J 7 bases, leaving 11 bases between the germline ends.

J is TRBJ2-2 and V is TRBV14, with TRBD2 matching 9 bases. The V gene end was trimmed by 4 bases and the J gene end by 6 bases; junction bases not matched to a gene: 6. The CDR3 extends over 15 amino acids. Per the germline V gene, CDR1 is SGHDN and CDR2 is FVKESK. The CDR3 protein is CASSPGLARAGELFF. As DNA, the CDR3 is TGTGCCAGCAGCCCGGGACTAGCCAGGGCCGGGGAGCTGTTTTTT.